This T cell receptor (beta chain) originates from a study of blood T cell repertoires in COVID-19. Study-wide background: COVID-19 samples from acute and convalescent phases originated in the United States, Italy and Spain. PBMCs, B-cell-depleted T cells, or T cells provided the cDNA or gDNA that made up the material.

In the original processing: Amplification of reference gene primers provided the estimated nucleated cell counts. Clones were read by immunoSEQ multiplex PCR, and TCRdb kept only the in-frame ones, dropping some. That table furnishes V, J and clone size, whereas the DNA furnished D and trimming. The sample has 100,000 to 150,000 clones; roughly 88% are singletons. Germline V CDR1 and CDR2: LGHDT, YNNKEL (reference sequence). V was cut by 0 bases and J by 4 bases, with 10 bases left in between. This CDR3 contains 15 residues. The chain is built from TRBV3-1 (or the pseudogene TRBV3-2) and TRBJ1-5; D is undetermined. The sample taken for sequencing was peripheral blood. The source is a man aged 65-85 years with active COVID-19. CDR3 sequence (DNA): TGTGCCAGCAGCCAAGAGCGGGGTAGGAATCAGCCCCAGCATTTT. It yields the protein CASSQERGRNQPQHF.